The rows below give T cell receptor beta chains drawn from one sample of a study of Ad26.COV2.S vaccination and SARS-CoV-2 variants. Measured with immunoSEQ multiplex PCR; TCRdb has only the in-frame clones, and not every one. The data contain nearly 400,000 clones, approximately 89% of them singletons. The sequencing here drew on peripheral blood, taken in a trial of Ad26.COV2.S vaccine versus placebo. The receptor source for this set is a person between 18 and 59 years old who received the Ad26.COV2.S COVID-19 vaccine or a placebo. Each CDR3 is given without its conserved first and last residue.

V: TRBV3-1/TRBV3-2
CDR3: ASSAGNQPQH

V: TRBV4-2
CDR3: ASSQGSGAGGDSRQY

V: TRBV18
CDR3: ASSRGGSSYEQY

V: TRBV5-4
CDR3: ASSLGGQGAYEQY

V: TRBV7-2
CDR3: ASSLYGTDNSPLH

V: TRBV7-9
CDR3: ASSFFTLSSYNEQF

V: TRBV4-1
CDR3: ASSLRQGETDTQY

V: TRBV7-9
CDR3: ASRRGQGQETQY

V: TRBV13
CDR3: ASRESGVVNTEAF

V: TRBV4-3
CDR3: ASSQGGRAGELF

V: TRBV30
CDR3: AWSPLAGGEQY

V: TRBV18
CDR3: ASSPGGPNTEAF

V: TRBV5-5
CDR3: ASSRTGGSTNTGELF

V: TRBV7-6
CDR3: ASSYRGRDTEAF

V: TRBV5-1
CDR3: ASTQGGFQGTEAF

V: TRBV5-1
CDR3: ASSLHLAASYNEQF

V: TRBV4-2
CDR3: ASSHISGGGTGELF

V: TRBV6-5
CDR3: ASTLTGTATYGYT

V: TRBV6-5
CDR3: ASIRTAVMNTEAF

V: TRBV5-4
CDR3: ASSSAGGSTGELF

V: TRBV20-1
CDR3: SASFGEIRF

V: TRBV27
CDR3: ASSRRLAGGSSYNEQF

V: TRBV19
CDR3: ASSIQDQGSYEQY

V: TRBV19
CDR3: ASSPGDQAYGYT

V: TRBV12-3/TRBV12-4
CDR3: ASSSREHQPQH

V: TRBV2
CDR3: ASTGTVNTEAF

V: TRBV6-1
CDR3: ASSEGLAGIYEQY

V: TRBV11-2
CDR3: ASSLKDWEGFFSYEQY

V: TRBV6-6
CDR3: ASRRTDETQY

V: TRBV12-3/TRBV12-4
CDR3: ASSRGDTQY

V: TRBV7-3
CDR3: ASSLGGTANSPLH

V: TRBV18
CDR3: ASSPYRGSTEAF

V: TRBV2
CDR3: ASSEGSGTEQY

V: TRBV11-3
CDR3: ASSKQGGIAANTGELF

V: TRBV5-1
CDR3: ASSLALAGGPGEQY

V: TRBV11-1
CDR3: ASTQQETQY

V: TRBV30
CDR3: AWSRPNQPQH

V: TRBV5-1
CDR3: ASSVSQETQY

V: TRBV6-5
CDR3: ATNSGMSEQY

V: TRBV12-3/TRBV12-4
CDR3: ASSTGTQETQY

V: TRBV7-2
CDR3: ASSRFTDTQY

V: TRBV2
CDR3: ASSERGRGLKKTEAF

V: TRBV11-2
CDR3: ASSLGLFQPQH

V: TRBV3-1/TRBV3-2
CDR3: ASSPEGGGYNEQF

V: TRBV2
CDR3: ASSSGTSGLTSSYEQY